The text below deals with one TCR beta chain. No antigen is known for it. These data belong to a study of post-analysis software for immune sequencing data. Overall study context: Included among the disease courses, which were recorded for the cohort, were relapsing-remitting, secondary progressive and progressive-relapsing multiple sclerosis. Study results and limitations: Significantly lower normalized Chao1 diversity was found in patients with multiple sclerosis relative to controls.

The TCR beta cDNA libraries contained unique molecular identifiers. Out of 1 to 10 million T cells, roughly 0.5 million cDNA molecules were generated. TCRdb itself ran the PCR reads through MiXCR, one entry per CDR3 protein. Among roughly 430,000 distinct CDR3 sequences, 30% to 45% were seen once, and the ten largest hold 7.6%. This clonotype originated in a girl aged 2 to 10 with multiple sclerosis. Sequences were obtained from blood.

Written as DNA, the CDR3 is TGTGCCAGCAGAGGACGGCTTACACTTAGCTCTGGGGCCAACGTCCTGACTTTC. Residues: CASRGRLTLSSGANVLTF. The chain couples TRBV6-2 or TRBV6-3 to TRBJ2-6, with D hard to call. CDR3 length equals 18 residues. V gave up 6 bases and J gave up 0 bases, with 18 bases separating them. Germline values: CDR1 MNHEY, CDR2 SVGEGT.